This T cell receptor (beta chain) was retrieved from a study of post-analysis software for immune sequencing data. Overall study: The patients showed relapsing-remitting, secondary progressive and progressive-relapsing multiple sclerosis courses.

This clonotype was counted at least ten times. What it recognizes is unknown. Unique molecular identifiers had been added to the TCR beta cDNA libraries. TCRdb called the PCR reads again in MiXCR, with one record for every CDR3 protein. The sample contains about 760,000 distinct CDR3 sequences, around 27% of which appear only once. V gave up 3 bases and J gave up 8 bases, with 5 bases separating them. Germline V CDR1 and CDR2: SQVTM, ANQGSEA. The length of the CDR3 is 10 residues. The study's findings and limits: The study found TRBV5-6, TRBV5-1 and TRBV20-1 among five or six TRBV segments more frequent in patients than controls. Under F measure analysis, samples from one preparation batch co-clustered strongly.

The receptor's source is a girl aged 10-17 years with multiple sclerosis. This sequence joins TRBV29-1 and TRBJ2-1; D call uncertain. Source material: blood. CDR3 DNA: TGCAGCGTTGACGTGTATGAGCAGTTCTTC. It yields the protein CSVDVYEQFF.